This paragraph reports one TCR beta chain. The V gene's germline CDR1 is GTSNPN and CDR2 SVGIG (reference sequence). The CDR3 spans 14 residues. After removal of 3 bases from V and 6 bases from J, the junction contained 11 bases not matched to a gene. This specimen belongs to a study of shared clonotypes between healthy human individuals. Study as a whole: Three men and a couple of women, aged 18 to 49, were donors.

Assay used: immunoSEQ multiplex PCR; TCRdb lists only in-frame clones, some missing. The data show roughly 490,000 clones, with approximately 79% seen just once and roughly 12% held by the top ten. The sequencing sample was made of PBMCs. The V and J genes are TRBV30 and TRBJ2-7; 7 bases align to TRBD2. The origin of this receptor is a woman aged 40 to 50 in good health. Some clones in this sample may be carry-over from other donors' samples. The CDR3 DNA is TGTGCCTGGAGCCCCGGGACTATCGCTGGCGAGCAGTACTTC. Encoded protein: CAWSPGTIAGEQYF.